The 8 T cell receptor beta chains presented below share a single source sample, sequenced in a study of regulatory and conventional T cells in RAG deficiency. The table came from immunoSEQ multiplex PCR; TCRdb's copy has only in-frame clones and leaves some out. The sample lists about 32,000 clones, roughly 90% occurring once. The sample was also linked to a second study, of regulatory T cells. This second study notes: The primer mix had 52 TRBV and 13 TRBJ primers.

The sequenced sample was CD8+ T cells sorted from blood. The receptors stem from a human donor in good health.

The rearrangement uses TRBV7-9 and TRBJ2-3; 8 bases fit TRBD2. The CDR3 totals 16 residues. With 1 base clipped from V and 0 bases from J, the junction kept 3 bases outside the gene matches. The V gene's germline CDR1 is SEHNR and CDR2 FQNEAQ (reference sequence). CDR3: CASSLVPSGSTDTQYF. The CDR3 DNA reads as TGTGCCAGCAGCTTAGTACCTAGCGGGAGCACAGATACGCAGTATTTT.

The gene calls are TRBV28 and TRBJ1-2; D possibly corresponds to TRBD1 (6 bases). Germline values: CDR1 MDHEN, CDR2 SYDVKM. Deletions cut 2 bases from V and 8 bases from J, with 21 bases between. The CDR3 has 16 amino acids. As DNA, the CDR3 is TGTGCCAGCAGTTTAGAACCCCCCTGGGGGCGGGGGGGCTACACCTTC. Translating it yields CASSLEPPWGRGGYTF.

The chain combines TRBV18 with TRBJ2-7, with a possible D match to TRBD1 (6 bases). Germline loops: CDR1 KGHSH, CDR2 LQKENI. The V end was cut by 1 base, the J end by 5 bases, with 12 bases between. The CDR3 is made up of 14 amino acids. This CDR3 is CASSPQGVMNEQYF. CDR3 coding DNA: TGTGCCAGCTCACCACAGGGGGTGATGAACGAGCAGTACTTC.

V gene TRBV19 combines with J gene TRBJ1-6; 8 bases line up with TRBD1. This CDR3 spans 15 amino acids. V trimming: 3 bases; J trimming: 6 bases; junction bases outside the gene matches: 4. The germline CDR1 and CDR2 sequences are LNHDA and SQIVND (reference sequence). This CDR3 reads CASSMMGQVNSPLHF. CDR3 DNA sequence: TGTGCCAGTAGTATGATGGGACAGGTTAATTCACCCCTCCACTTT.

This clone is deemed large. V gene TRBV7-8 combines with J gene TRBJ2-7; perhaps TRBD2 as D (5 bases). The germline V gene has CDR1 SGHVS and CDR2 FQNEAQ. The CDR3 consists of 14 residues. V shed 3 bases and J shed 0 bases, with 9 bases lying between them. In DNA, the CDR3 is TGTGCCAGCAGCTTTGGAACTAGCTCCTACGAGCAGTACTTC. Its translation: CASSFGTSSYEQYF.

This chain links TRBV5-6 with TRBJ2-5; possible D gene TRBD1, 5 bases. The J call may be mistaken, given a closer DNA end match to TRBJ2-7. Germline V lookup: CDR1 SGHDT, CDR2 YYEEEE. The CDR3 is made up of 15 amino acids. The CDR3, as DNA: TGTGCCAGCAGCTTACTGGCGCAGGGCGGCTACGAGCAGTACTTC. Protein product: CASSLLAQGGYEQYF.

The V call is TRBV14, the J call TRBJ1-2; TRBD1 matches at 9 bases. Germline V lookup: CDR1 SGHDN, CDR2 FVKESK. Trimming took 1 base from V and 8 from J; bases not matched to a gene: 11. CDR3 length: 16 residues. The CDR3 loop reads CASSQVAGTGIIGYTF. CDR3 in DNA: TGTGCCAGCAGCCAAGTCGCCGGGACAGGGATCATCGGCTACACCTTC.

The gene calls are TRBV11-2 and TRBJ2-7; D tentatively reads TRBD1 or TRBD2 (5 bases each). With 5 bases removed from V and 3 bases from J, the gap between germline ends came to 26 bases. The CDR3 length is 18 residues. Germline lookup yields CDR1 SGHAT and CDR2 FQNNGV. The CDR3 loop reads CASSPKRQGTLIDYEQYF. The CDR3 region has the DNA TGTGCCAGCAGCCCCAAGCGGCAGGGAACTTTAATTGACTACGAGCAGTACTTC.